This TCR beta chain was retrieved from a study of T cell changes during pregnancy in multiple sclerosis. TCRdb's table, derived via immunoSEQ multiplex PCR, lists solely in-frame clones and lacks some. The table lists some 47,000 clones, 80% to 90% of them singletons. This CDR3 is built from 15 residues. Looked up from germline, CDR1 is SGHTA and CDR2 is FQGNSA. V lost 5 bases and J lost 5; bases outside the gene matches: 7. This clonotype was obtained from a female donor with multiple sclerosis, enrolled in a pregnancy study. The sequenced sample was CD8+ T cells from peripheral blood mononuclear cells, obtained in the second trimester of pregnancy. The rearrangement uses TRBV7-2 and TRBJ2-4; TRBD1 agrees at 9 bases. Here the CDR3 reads CASSAGQGRENIQYF. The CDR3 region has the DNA TGTGCCAGCAGCGCAGGACAGGGGAGGGAAAACATTCAGTACTTC.